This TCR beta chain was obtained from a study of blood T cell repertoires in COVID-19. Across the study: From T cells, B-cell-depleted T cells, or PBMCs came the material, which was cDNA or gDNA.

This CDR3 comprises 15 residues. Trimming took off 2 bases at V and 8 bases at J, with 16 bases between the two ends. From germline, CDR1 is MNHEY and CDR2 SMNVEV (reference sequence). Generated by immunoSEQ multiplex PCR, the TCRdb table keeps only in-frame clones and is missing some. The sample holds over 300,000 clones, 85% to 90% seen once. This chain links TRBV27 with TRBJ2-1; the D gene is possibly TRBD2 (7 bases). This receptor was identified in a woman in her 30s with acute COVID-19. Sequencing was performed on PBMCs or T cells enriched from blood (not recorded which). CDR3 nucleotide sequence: TGTGCCAGCAGTTTAGGGGGGGGCCTTAAAGATGAGCAGTTCTTC. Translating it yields CASSLGGGLKDEQFF.